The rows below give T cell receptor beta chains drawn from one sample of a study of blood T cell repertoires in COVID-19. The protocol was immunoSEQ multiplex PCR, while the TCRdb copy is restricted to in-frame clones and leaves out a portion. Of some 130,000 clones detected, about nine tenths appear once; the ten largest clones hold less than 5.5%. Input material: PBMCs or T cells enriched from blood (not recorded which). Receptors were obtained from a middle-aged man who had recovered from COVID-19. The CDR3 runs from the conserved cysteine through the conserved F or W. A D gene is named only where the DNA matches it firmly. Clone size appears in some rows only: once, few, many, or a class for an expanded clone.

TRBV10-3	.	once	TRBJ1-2	TGTGCCATCAGGAACCGCGGAAGCCCATATGGCTACACCTTC	CAIRNRGSPYGYTF
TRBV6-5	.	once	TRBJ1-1	TGTGCCAGCGGGCAGACGGTGAATGAAGCTTTCTTT	CASGQTVNEAFF
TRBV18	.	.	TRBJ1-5	TGTGCCAGCTCACCGGTTGATCCGACAGTAGGGCCCCAGCATTTT	CASSPVDPTVGPQHF
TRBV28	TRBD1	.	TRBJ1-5	TGTGCCAGCGGGAAAAGGACAGGGGCGAGGGGATATAGCAATCAGCCCCAGCATTTT	CASGKRTGARGYSNQPQHF
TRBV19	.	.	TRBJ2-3	TGTGCCAGTAGTAAAATGGGCACTAGCACAGATACGCAGTATTTT	CASSKMGTSTDTQYF
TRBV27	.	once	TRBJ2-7	TGTGCCAGCACCGCCGGCGAAGGGGCCCGCCCCTACGAGCAGTACTTC	CASTAGEGARPYEQYF
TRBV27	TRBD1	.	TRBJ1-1	TGTGCCAGCACCCGGTGGGACAGGGGCCGCACTGAAGCTTTCTTT	CASTRWDRGRTEAFF
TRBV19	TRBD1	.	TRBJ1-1	TGTGCCACCCCGGGACAGGGGAGAACTGAAGCTTTCTTT	CATPGQGRTEAFF
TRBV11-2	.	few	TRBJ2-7	TGTGCCAGCAGCTTAGAGTTTGTACAGTACGAGCAGTACTTC	CASSLEFVQYEQYF
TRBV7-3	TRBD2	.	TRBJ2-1	TGTGCCAGCAGCTTAAGTCCGGGACTAGCGGGGGGGCCTCATGAGCAGTTCTTC	CASSLSPGLAGGPHEQFF
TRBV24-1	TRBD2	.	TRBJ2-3	TGTGCCACCAGTGATGTCACTAGCGGGGAGAGCACAGATACGCAGTATTTT	CATSDVTSGESTDTQYF
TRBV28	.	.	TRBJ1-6	TGTGCCAGCAGAACAGGCGGCATGATTTCACCCCTCCACTTT	CASRTGGMISPLHF
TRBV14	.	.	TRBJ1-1	TGTGCCAGCAGCCAACAGGGAGGGACTGAAGCTTTCTTT	CASSQQGGTEAFF
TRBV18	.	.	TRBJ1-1	TGTGCCAGCTCACTTATACAGGGAAACACTGAAGCTTTCTTT	CASSLIQGNTEAFF
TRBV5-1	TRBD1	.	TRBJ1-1	TGCGCCAGCAGCTTGGTGGGACAGGGGAACACTGAAGCTTTCTTT	CASSLVGQGNTEAFF
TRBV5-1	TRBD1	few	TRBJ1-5	TGCGCCAGCAGCTTGCAGGGGGATCAGCCCCAGCATTTT	CASSLQGDQPQHF
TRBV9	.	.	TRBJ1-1	TGTGCCAGCAGCGCGGGGGGGAACACTGAAGCTTTCTTT	CASSAGGNTEAFF